This TCR beta chain was captured in a study of cytomegalovirus exposure and HLA in healthy donors. About the research overall: Roughly 85 million unique TCRs from HLA-typed donors made up an early data release.

Study-level findings and limits: The study dropped some indistinguishable V segments, TRBV6-2 and TRBV6-3 among them. When presence/absence was analysed, sequencing depth was taken to be roughly uniform across donors. Later analysis associated a missense DCLRE1C variant with TCR beta V- and J-gene trimming.

The PCR had 60 Vbeta and 13 Jbeta primers. Here immunoSEQ multiplex PCR was the method, and the copy in TCRdb shows in-frame clones only, minus some. The sample contains over 150,000 clones, approximately 80% of which appear only once. About this clone: Its antigen remains unidentified. A read error may account for a junction end that differs from germline.

The germline V gene has CDR1 SGHAT and CDR2 FQDESV (reference sequence). The CDR3 is made up of 14 amino acids. The V call is TRBV11-1, the J call TRBJ1-1; D gene ambiguous. Input material: PBMCs. The sequence was collected from a man aged 18 to 35 in good health and CMV-seropositive. The CDR3 spells CASSPRGGNAEAFF. The DNA of the CDR3 is TGTGCCAGCAGCCCTCGAGGAGGGAACGCTGAAGCTTTCTTT.